This entry is about one T cell receptor beta chain. This entry is derived from a study of CD8 T cells in Susac syndrome. RNA totalling roughly 0.45 to 1 ug underwent reverse transcription with random hexamers. TCRdb recomputed calls from the immunoSEQ multiplex PCR reads with MiXCR, one row per CDR3 protein. The data hold approximately 160,000 distinct CDR3 sequences, with about 96% observed a single time. CDR1 and CDR2 (germline): LGHDT, YNNKEL (reference sequence). Trimming took off 6 bases at V and 1 base at J, with 6 bases between the two ends. The CDR3 runs to 12 residues. The rearrangement joins TRBV3-1 to TRBJ2-5, with a weak D call TRBD1 (5 bases). The receptor was derived from a human donor with Susac syndrome. Sequencing used CD4+ T cells from PBMCs. The CDR3 region has the DNA TGTGCCAGCAGTGACAGCCAAGAGACCCAGTACTTC. Translating it yields CASSDSQETQYF.